The 7 T cell receptor beta chains below all came from one sample that was sequenced in a study of siplizumab effects on memory and regulatory T cells. Sequencing was performed with immunoSEQ multiplex PCR; in TCRdb, only in-frame clones are kept and a portion is missing. The table shows fewer than 100,000 clones, with more than 85% occurring only once. What was sequenced was CD8+ T cells sorted from blood. These receptors were obtained from a human donor in good health.

The chain couples TRBV19 to TRBJ2-1; TRBD2 matches at 10 bases. The ends lost 2 bases at V and 1 base at J; junction bases unmatched: 2. CDR1 and CDR2 (germline): LNHDA, SQIVND (reference sequence). The CDR3 loop spans 16 amino acids. The CDR3 DNA reads TGTGCCAGTAGTATATCTAGCGGGGGTTCCTACAATGAGCAGTTCTTC. Translation gives CASSISSGGSYNEQFF. The whole variable domain, remainder taken from reference TRBV19 and TRBJ2-1, is DGGITQSPKYLFRKEGQNVTLSCEQNLNHDAMYWYRQDPGQGLRLIYYSQIVNDFQKGDIAEGYSVSREKKESFPLTVTSAQKNPTAFYLCASSISSGGSYNEQFFGPGTRLTVL.

The genes are TRBV4-1 and TRBJ2-1; 8 bases are shared with TRBD2. CDR1 and CDR2 from the germline V gene are MGHRA and YSYEKL. The V and J ends lost 1 base and 5 bases, in that order; junction bases with no gene match: 7. The CDR3 contains 16 residues. In DNA, the CDR3 is TGCGCCAGCAGCCAAGGAACTAGCGGTAGCCACAATGAGCAGTTCTTC. Amino acid sequence: CASSQGTSGSHNEQFF.

The chain joins TRBV6-6 to TRBJ1-1; 7 bases are shared with TRBD1. Germline CDR1 MNHNY, CDR2 SVGAGI (reference sequence). Losses at the gene ends were 6 bases for V and 11 bases for J; bases not matched to a gene: 15. There are 14 residues in the CDR3. DNA of the CDR3: TGTGCCAGCAGCCTCGGGCCTCGGGACAGAAATGCTTTCTTT. It codes for CASSLGPRDRNAFF.

The chain employs TRBV29-1 and TRBJ2-5; tentatively, D is TRBD2 (6 bases). Trimming shortened V by 4 bases and J by 4 bases, and 16 bases separated the two germline ends. Looked up from germline, CDR1 is SQVTM and CDR2 is ANQGSEA. The CDR3 runs to 14 residues. CDR3 sequence reads: CSVVPAGLLETQYF. The CDR3 region has the DNA TGCAGCGTTGTCCCAGCGGGTCTATTAGAGACCCAGTACTTC.

The chain employs TRBV11-2 and TRBJ1-1, with D maybe TRBD1 (6 bases). The V gene's germline CDR1 is SGHAT and CDR2 FQNNGV. This CDR3 comprises 16 residues. Trimming removed 5 bases at V and 0 bases at J, with 16 bases between. The CDR3 DNA reads TGTGCCAGCAGCCTCTTCGAGACAGGCATGAACACTGAAGCTTTCTTT. It is translated as CASSLFETGMNTEAFF.

The V call is TRBV9, the J call TRBJ2-1, with 16 bases identical to TRBD2. Losses at the gene ends were 0 bases for V and 7 bases for J; bases not matched to a gene: 10. Germline V gene sequence: CDR1 SGDLS, CDR2 YYNGEE. The CDR3 extends over 19 amino acids. CDR3 residues: CASSVVGLAGGEWWNEQFF. The CDR3 DNA sequence: TGTGCCAGCAGCGTAGTGGGACTAGCGGGAGGGGAGTGGTGGAATGAGCAGTTCTTC.

The chain couples TRBV27 to TRBJ2-2, with 10 bases fitting TRBD2. The V and J ends lost 6 bases and 6 bases, in that order; junction bases with no gene match: 4. Germline-derived CDR1 and CDR2 are MNHEY and SMNVEV (reference sequence). The CDR3 covers 14 residues. As DNA, the CDR3 is TGTGCCAGCAGCCTCGGGACTAGCGCCGGGGAGCTGTTTTTT. This encodes CASSLGTSAGELFF.